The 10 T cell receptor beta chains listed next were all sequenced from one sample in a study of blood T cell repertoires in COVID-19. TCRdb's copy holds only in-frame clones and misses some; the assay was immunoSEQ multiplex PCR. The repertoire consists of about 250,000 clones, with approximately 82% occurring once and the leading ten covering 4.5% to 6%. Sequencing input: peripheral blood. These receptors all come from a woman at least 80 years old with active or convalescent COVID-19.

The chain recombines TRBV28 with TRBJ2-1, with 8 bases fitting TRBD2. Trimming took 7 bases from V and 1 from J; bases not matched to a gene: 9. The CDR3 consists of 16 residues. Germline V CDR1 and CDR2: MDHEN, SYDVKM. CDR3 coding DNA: TGTGCCAGCACCAATAGCGGGATCGAATCCTACAATGAGCAGTTCTTC. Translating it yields CASTNSGIESYNEQFF.

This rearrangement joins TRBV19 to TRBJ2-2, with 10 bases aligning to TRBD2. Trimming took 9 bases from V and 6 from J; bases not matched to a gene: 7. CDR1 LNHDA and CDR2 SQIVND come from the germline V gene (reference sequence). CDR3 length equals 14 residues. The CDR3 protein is CASRQRGGPGELFF. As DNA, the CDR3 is TGTGCCAGCAGACAGCGGGGGGGCCCCGGGGAGCTGTTTTTT. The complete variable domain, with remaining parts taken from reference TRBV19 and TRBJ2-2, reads DGGITQSPKYLFRKEGQNVTLSCEQNLNHDAMYWYRQDPGQGLRLIYYSQIVNDFQKGDIAEGYSVSREKKESFPLTVTSAQKNPTAFYLCASRQRGGPGELFFGEGSRLTVL.

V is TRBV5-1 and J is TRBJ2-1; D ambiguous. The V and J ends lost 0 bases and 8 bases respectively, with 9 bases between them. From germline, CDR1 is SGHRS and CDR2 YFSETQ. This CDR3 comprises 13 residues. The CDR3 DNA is TGCGCCAGCAGCTTGGTCTCCCTCGATGAGCAGTTCTTC. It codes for CASSLVSLDEQFF.

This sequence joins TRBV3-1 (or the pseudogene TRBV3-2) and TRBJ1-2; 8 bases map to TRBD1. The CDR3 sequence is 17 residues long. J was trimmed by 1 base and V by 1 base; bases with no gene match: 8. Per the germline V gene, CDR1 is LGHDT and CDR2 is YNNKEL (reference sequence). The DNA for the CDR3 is TGTGCCAGCAGCCAAGGGCTAGGGACAGGACTTAACTATGGCTACACCTTC. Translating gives CASSQGLGTGLNYGYTF.

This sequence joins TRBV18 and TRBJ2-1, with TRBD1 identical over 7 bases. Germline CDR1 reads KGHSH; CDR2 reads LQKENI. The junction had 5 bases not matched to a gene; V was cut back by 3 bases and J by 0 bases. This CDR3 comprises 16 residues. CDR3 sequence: CASSPTQGSSYNEQFF. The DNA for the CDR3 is TGTGCCAGCTCACCGACACAGGGGAGCTCCTACAATGAGCAGTTCTTC. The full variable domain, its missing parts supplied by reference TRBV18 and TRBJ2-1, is NAGVMQNPRHLVRRRGQEARLRCSPMKGHSHVYWYRQLPEEGLKFMVYLQKENIIDESGMPKERFSAEFPKEGPSILRIQQVVRGDSAAYFCASSPTQGSSYNEQFFGPGTRLTVL.

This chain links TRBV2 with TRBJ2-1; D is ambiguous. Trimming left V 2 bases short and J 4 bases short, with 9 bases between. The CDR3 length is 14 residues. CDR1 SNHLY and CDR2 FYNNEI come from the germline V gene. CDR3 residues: CASSERERYNEQFF. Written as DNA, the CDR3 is TGTGCCAGCAGTGAACGTGAGCGTTACAATGAGCAGTTCTTC.

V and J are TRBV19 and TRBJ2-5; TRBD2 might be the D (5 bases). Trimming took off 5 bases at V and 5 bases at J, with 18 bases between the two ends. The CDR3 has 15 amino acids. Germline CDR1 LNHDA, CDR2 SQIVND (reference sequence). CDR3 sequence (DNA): TGTGCCAGTAGTTTAGGACGAGGAGAGCGGGAGACCCAGTACTTC. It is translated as CASSLGRGERETQYF.

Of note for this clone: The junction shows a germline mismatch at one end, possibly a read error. CDR3 amino acids: CAGSGLAATNYGYTF. CDR3 bases: TGTGCCGGGAGCGGTTTAGCAGCGACTAACTATGGCTACACCTTC. The chain combines TRBV30 with TRBJ1-2; D is undetermined. This CDR3 is 15 amino acids long. Germline CDR1 reads GTSNPN; CDR2 reads SVGIG (reference sequence).

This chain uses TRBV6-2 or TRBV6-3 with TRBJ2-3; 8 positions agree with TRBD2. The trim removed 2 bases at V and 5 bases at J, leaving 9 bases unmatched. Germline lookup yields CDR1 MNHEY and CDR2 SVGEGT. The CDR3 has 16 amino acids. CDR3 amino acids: CASSYERGPHLDTQYF. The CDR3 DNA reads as TGTGCCAGCAGTTACGAGCGGGGGCCTCATCTAGATACGCAGTATTTT.

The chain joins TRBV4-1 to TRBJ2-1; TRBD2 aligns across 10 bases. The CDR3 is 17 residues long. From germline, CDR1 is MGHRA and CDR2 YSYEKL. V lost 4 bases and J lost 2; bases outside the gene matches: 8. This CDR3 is CASSPGTSAGPYNEQFF. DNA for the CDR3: TGCGCCAGCAGCCCAGGGACTAGCGCAGGCCCCTACAATGAGCAGTTCTTC.